These T cell receptor beta chains were read from a single sample in a study of response to subunit inactivated influenza vaccine. From the RT-PCR reads, TCRdb called clonotypes with MiXCR, one entry per CDR3 protein. This table has just under 250,000 distinct CDR3 sequences, 9% to 15% appearing once. The sequencing here drew on non-naive T cells sorted from PBMCs, taken 14 days before vaccination. These receptors were collected from a man over 45 who received an inactivated influenza vaccine. Both conserved end residues are part of each CDR3. D genes are given only for firm matches. Clone size is given for some rows only: seen once, a few or many times, or a class if the clone is expanded.

size,D,V,J,CDR3
NA,NA,TRBV4-1,TRBJ2-7,CASSQVLSSTSYEQYF
many,TRBD2,TRBV2,TRBJ2-5,CASRRLAEETQYF
many,NA,TRBV9,TRBJ2-1,CASSWGTGNNEQFF
medium-sized,NA,TRBV5-1,TRBJ2-7,CASSDLYEQYF
few,NA,TRBV3-1,TRBJ2-7,CASSPREGGPSYEQYF
NA,NA,TRBV15,TRBJ2-2,CATSVRTDGELFF
few,NA,TRBV4-3,TRBJ2-3,CASSQALEPGDTQYF
NA,TRBD1,TRBV5-4,TRBJ2-5,CASSMPGGVETQYF
NA,NA,TRBV20-1,TRBJ1-1,CSAGVGSTNTEAFF
many,NA,TRBV12-3/TRBV12-4,TRBJ2-3,CASSSRGTDTQYF
NA,TRBD1,TRBV5-1,TRBJ2-5,CASSAGGQETQYF
few,NA,TRBV27,TRBJ2-5,CASSLYIGAPGETQYF
many,NA,TRBV20-1,TRBJ2-1,CSATLALYNEQFF
many,NA,TRBV5-1,TRBJ1-5,CASSTGTGDQPQHF
NA,TRBD1,TRBV11-1,TRBJ1-5,CASSAGQGFGQPQHF
few,NA,TRBV7-9,TRBJ2-3,CASNHGEGDTQYF
many,NA,TRBV5-5,TRBJ1-1,CASSLDYLPNTEAFF
NA,TRBD1,TRBV5-1,TRBJ2-1,CASSLGPGQGQNNEQFF
many,NA,TRBV20-1,TRBJ2-7,CSARVLDKEQYF
NA,NA,TRBV18,TRBJ2-7,CASSQNRAYRTALDEQYF
NA,TRBD1,TRBV7-2,TRBJ2-5,CASSLHRDRGQETQYF
few,NA,TRBV24-1,TRBJ2-6,CATSDSMDSPSGANVLTF
many,TRBD2,TRBV20-1,TRBJ2-2,CSARDNQRGGGGTGELFF
NA,NA,TRBV7-7,TRBJ2-2,CASSPTGTNTGELFF
NA,NA,TRBV5-1,TRBJ2-1,CASRASAYNEQFF
few,TRBD1,TRBV6-2/TRBV6-3,TRBJ2-5,CASTGQGAPRETQYF
few,NA,TRBV20-1,TRBJ2-7,CSARGPVYEQYF
NA,TRBD1,TRBV6-6,TRBJ2-5,CATGQGDGSGYF
NA,TRBD2,TRBV28,TRBJ2-1,CASSPLLAGVRNEQFF
few,TRBD1,TRBV24-1,TRBJ2-3,CATSDLLTGTSTDTQYF
NA,NA,TRBV7-6,NA,CASSFTDTSYEQFF
many,TRBD2,TRBV15,TRBJ2-7,CATSTRSGGAYEQYF
many,TRBD1,TRBV24-1,TRBJ2-2,CATSEATGYTGELFF
few,NA,TRBV7-9,TRBJ1-1,CASSPREAGEITEAFF
few,TRBD1,TRBV30,TRBJ2-7,CASNRQGGSYEQYF
NA,TRBD2,TRBV20-1,TRBJ2-3,CSARVSGGTRFDTQYF
many,NA,TRBV5-6,TRBJ1-1,CASIFGTEAFF
few,TRBD1,TRBV4-2,TRBJ2-7,CASSHPGQGRGEQYF
NA,NA,TRBV6-2/TRBV6-3,TRBJ2-1,CASSYGSTATYNEQFF
few,NA,TRBV30,TRBJ2-3,CAWSLQTDTQYF
few,TRBD1,TRBV30,TRBJ1-5,CAWKDQGAQPQHF